The following is a T cell receptor (beta chain) sequence with its context. Its target is not known. The sample belongs to a study of cytomegalovirus exposure and HLA in healthy donors. Vbeta (60) and Jbeta (13) primers were used in the PCR. Measured with immunoSEQ multiplex PCR; TCRdb has only the in-frame clones, and not every one. The sample lists over 150,000 clones, 75% to 85% occurring once. V dropped 6 bases and J dropped 7; count of bases not matched to a gene: 15. CDR3 length equals 16 residues. Germline CDR1 is SGDLS and CDR2 is YYNGEE. Study observations and caveats: Later genetic work tied a missense DCLRE1C variant to beta-chain V and J trimming. Clonal expansion was found to be greater in HLA-associated TCR beta chains than in equally common others in a later analysis. In a later analysis, at a false discovery rate of 0.05, 16,951 TCR beta sequences were associated with HLA alleles. Across all donors, roughly uniform sequencing depth was an assumption of the presence/absence analyses.

The source is a woman between 55 and 75 years old in good health and CMV-seropositive. This sequence joins TRBV9 and TRBJ2-2; 7 bases agree with TRBD1. Sample: PBMCs. This CDR3 reads CASTQTGSVRIGELFF. For the CDR3, the DNA is TGTGCCAGCACCCAGACAGGGTCGGTAAGAATCGGGGAGCTGTTTTTT.